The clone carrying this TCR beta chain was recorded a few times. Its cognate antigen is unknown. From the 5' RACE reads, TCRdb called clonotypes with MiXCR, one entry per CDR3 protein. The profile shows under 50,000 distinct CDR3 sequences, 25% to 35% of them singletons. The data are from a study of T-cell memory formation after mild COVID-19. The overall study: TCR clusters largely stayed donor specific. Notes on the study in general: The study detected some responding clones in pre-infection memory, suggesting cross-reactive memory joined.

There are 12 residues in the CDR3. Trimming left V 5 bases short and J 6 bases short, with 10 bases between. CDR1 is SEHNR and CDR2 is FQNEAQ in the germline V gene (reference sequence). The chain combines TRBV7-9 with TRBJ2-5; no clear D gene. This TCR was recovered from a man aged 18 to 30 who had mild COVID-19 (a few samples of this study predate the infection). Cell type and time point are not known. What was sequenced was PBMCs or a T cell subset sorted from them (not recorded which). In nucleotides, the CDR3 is TGTGCCAGCAGCCCTCCCTCCCAGACCCAGTACTTC. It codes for CASSPPSQTQYF.